This entry concerns a single TCR beta chain. It has no known antigen specificity. Within one base of it there is no much larger clone, and no base qualities were kept. Thawed unstimulated PBMCs were stained for CD3, CD4 and CD8 and FACS-sorted into CD3+CD4+ and CD3+CD8+ populations. All 8 studied subjects were randomized to immunosuppression withdrawal. The Qiagen DNeasy Blood and Tissue Kit was used for isolation of genomic DNA. The sample comes from a study of T cell clones after liver transplantation (dated by TCRdb to the late 2010s). For the wider study: Samples were obtained from ITN030ST, a randomized trial in which withdrawal of immunosuppression was attempted within 2 years of liver transplantation. Donor-reactive T cell clones were identified by TCRbeta sequencing following a pre-transplant mixed lymphocyte reaction and were subsequently tracked in post-transplant blood. As an antigen-independent comparator for the donor-reactive sequences, third party-reactive TCRbeta sequences from pre-transplant MLRs were identified as well. Of the eight recipients, three were HCV-positive, while the remaining recipients had been transplanted for non-autoimmune, non-viral indications. No induction therapy was given to the subjects, and standard immunosuppression was administered until randomization at 12-24 months post-transplant. Tolerance meant complete immunosuppression withdrawal for at least one year without liver enzymes rising beyond twice the upper limit of normal. Blood samples were taken pre-transplant, pre-randomization before withdrawal, and post-randomization after full withdrawal or failed withdrawal. A cohort of 8 liver transplant recipients was studied, of whom 3 were classified as tolerant and 5 as non-tolerant.

Beyond this particular receptor, the publication reports: Once repertoire turnover was taken into account, donor-reactive detection showed a significant reduction for CD4 in 7 of 8 subjects and for CD8 in 8 of 8. In a couple of subjects, low numbers of available donor cells limited the measurable donor-reactive repertoire. Circulating donor-reactive CD4 TCRbeta sequences fell significantly post-transplant in 5 of 8 subjects, irrespective of tolerance or HCV status. A greater decline was seen for donor-reactive sequences than for third party-reactive sequences, suggesting partial antigen-specific deletion unrelated to withdrawal success. Because of small, heterogeneous patient numbers and non-standardized post-transplant time points, the conclusions were only preliminary. Without allograft tissue specimens, donor-reactive T cells may have migrated into the graft rather than being deleted.

Unmatched junction bases come to 7, with V trimmed by 4 bases and J by 5 bases. From the cysteine up to the phenylalanine, the CDR3 has a length of 16 residues. The only DNA kept is the CDR3, 48 bases in frame from the first base. Reading the germline V gene gives CDR1 LGHNA and CDR2 YSLEER. High-throughput TCRbeta CDR3 sequencing of frozen genomic DNA was performed by immunoSEQ, with PCR amplification, mapping, bias correction and internal controls included. The paper's processing steps were these. Productive rearrangements were kept, and unique TCRbeta sequences were defined by CDR3 nucleotide sequence plus V and J gene. For a sequence to be called donor-reactive, it needed a frequency of at least 0.01% and at least 5-fold expansion in CFSE-low cells compared with unstimulated pre-transplant cells. Per-subject minimum frequency thresholds, based on the lowest-template unstimulated sample, ensured at least 90% detection power. Jensen-Shannon divergence between the top 1000 TCRbeta sequences after and before transplant was used to measure repertoire turnover. Two-sided Fisher's exact tests were used to test for changes in the detection of donor-reactive sequences. TCRdb retrieved this table from immuneACCESS and kept in-frame rearrangements only. Not all clones are present; in checked studies, unresolved V genes account for under half, and no reason is known for the remainder. V, J and clone size were drawn from that table, and D and trimming were deduced from the DNA. The sample table lists approximately 71,000 clones, more than 85% of them with a count of one. 0.85% to 1% of the sample is in the top ten clones.

The source is a human patient who received a liver transplant. Where a transplant has occurred, the graft donor may have supplied some of the T cells. The chain employs TRBV4-3 and TRBJ2-3, and 12 junction bases match TRBD2. The source was CD4+ T cells from blood, collected less than 26 months after liver transplant. The CDR3 sequence is CASSLGLAGSRDTQYF. The DNA sequence is TGCGCCAGCAGCCTGGGACTAGCGGGTTCTAGAGATACGCAGTATTTT.